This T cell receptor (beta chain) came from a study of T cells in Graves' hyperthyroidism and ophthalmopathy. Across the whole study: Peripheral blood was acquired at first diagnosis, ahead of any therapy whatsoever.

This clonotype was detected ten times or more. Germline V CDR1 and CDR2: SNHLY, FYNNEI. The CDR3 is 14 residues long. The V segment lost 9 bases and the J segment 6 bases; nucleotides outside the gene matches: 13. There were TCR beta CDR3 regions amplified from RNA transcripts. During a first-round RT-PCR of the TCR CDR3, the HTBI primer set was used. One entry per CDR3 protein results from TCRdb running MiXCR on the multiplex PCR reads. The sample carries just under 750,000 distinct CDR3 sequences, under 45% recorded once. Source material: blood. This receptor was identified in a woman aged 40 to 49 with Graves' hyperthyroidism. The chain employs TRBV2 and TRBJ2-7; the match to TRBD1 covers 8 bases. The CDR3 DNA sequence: TGTGCCAGTTCTCGGACCGGGACAGGAGTCGAGCAGTACTTC. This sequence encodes CASSRTGTGVEQYF.